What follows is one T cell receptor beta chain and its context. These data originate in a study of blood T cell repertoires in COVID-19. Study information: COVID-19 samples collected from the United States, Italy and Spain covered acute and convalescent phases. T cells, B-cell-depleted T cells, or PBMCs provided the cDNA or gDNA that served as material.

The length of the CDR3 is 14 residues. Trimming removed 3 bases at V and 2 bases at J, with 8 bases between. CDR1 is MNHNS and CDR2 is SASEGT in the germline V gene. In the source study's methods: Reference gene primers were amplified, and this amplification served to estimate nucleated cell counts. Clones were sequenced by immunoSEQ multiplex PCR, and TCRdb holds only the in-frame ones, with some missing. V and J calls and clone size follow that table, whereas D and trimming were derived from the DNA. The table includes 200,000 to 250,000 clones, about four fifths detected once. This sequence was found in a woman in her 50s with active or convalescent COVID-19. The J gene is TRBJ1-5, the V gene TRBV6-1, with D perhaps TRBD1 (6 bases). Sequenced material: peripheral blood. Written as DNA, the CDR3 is TGTGCCAGCAGTGATTACAGGGGCAATCAGCCCCAGCATTTT. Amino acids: CASSDYRGNQPQHF.